The entry that follows covers one T cell receptor beta chain sequence. The sample is drawn from a study of blood T cell repertoires in COVID-19. The wider study: COVID-19 samples from acute and convalescent phases originated in the United States, Italy and Spain. In each case, the material was cDNA or gDNA derived from T cells, B-cell-depleted T cells, or PBMCs.

CDR3 size: 15 residues. The germline V gene encodes CDR1 MNHEY and CDR2 SMNVEV (reference sequence). V was clipped by 2 bases and J by 2 bases; unmatched bases: 5. Clones were sequenced by immunoSEQ multiplex PCR, and TCRdb holds only the in-frame ones, with some missing. The data contain around 300,000 clones, 87% of them seen just once; the ten biggest clones take up more than 2%. The chain recombines TRBV27 with TRBJ2-7; 8 nucleotides agree with TRBD2. The clonotype was recovered from a man aged 18 to 29 with active or convalescent COVID-19. The sequenced sample consisted of peripheral blood. CDR3 sequence: CASSLKSGGAYEQYF. In nucleotides, the CDR3 is TGTGCCAGCAGTTTAAAGAGCGGGGGAGCCTACGAGCAGTACTTC.